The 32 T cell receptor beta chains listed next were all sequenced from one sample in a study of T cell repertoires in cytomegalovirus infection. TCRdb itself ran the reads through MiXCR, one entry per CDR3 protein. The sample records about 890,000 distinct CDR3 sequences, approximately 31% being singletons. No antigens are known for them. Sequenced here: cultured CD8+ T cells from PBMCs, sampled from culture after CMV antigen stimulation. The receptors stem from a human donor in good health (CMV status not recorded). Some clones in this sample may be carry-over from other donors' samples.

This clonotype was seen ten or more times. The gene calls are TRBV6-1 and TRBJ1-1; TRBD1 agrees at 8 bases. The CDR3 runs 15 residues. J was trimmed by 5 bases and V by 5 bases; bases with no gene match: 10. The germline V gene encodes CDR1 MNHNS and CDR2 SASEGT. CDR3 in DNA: TGTGCCAGCAGTCTTTCTCAGGGGGCGGTGACTGAAGCTTTCTTT. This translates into CASSLSQGAVTEAFF.

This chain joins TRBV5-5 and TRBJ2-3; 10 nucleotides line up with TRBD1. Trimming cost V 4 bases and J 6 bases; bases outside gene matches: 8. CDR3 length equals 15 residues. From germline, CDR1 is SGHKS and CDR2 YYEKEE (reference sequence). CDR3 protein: CASSLRQGAKDTQYF. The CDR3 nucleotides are TGTGCCAGCAGCCTTCGACAGGGGGCCAAGGATACGCAGTATTTT.

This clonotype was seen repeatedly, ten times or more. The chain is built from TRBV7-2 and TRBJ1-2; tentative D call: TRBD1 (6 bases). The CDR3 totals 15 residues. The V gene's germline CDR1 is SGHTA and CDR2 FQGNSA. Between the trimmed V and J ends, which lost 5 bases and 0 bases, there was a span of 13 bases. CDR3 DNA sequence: TGTGCCAGCAGCCTGTGGACAGATTCTAACTATGGCTACACCTTC. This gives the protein CASSLWTDSNYGYTF. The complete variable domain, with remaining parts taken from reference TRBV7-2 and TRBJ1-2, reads GAGVSQSPSNKVTEKGKDVELRCDPISGHTALYWYRQSLGQGLEFLIYFQGNSAPDKSGLPSDRFSAERTGGSVSTLTIQRTQQEDSAVYLCASSLWTDSNYGYTFGSGTRLTVV.

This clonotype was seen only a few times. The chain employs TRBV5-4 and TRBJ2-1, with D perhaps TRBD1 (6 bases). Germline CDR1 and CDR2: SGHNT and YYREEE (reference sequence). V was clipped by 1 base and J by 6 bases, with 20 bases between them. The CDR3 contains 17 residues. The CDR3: CASSLWVGAARTNEQFF. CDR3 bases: TGTGCCAGCAGCTTGTGGGTGGGGGCAGCCAGAACCAATGAGCAGTTCTTC. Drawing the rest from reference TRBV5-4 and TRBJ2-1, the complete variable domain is ETGVTQSPTHLIKTRGQQVTLRCSSQSGHNTVSWYQQALGQGPQFIFQYYREEENGRGNFPPRFSGLQFPNYSSELNVNALELDDSALYLCASSLWVGAARTNEQFFGPGTRLTVL.

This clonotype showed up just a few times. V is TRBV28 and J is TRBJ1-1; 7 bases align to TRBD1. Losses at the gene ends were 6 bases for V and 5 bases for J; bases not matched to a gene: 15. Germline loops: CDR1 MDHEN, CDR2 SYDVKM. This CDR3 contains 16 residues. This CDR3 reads CASSLPTKQGRTEAFF. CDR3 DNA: TGTGCCAGCAGCTTACCTACCAAACAGGGGAGGACTGAAGCTTTCTTT.

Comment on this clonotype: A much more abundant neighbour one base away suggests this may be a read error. The DNA for the CDR3 is TGTGCCAGCAACCAATTCGGCACTGAAGCTTTCTTT. It encodes CASNQFGTEAFF. The J gene is TRBJ1-1, the V gene TRBV27; D gene uncertain. Germline values: CDR1 MNHEY, CDR2 SMNVEV (reference sequence). Trimming stripped 7 bases from V and 4 bases from J, with 10 bases between. This CDR3 spans 12 amino acids.

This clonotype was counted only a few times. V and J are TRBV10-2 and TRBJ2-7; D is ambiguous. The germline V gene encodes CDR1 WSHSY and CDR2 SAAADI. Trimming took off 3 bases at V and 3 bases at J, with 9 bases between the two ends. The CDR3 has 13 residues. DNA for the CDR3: TGCGCCAGCAGTGACAGAGAGTACTACGAGCAGTACGTC. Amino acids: CASSDREYYEQYV.

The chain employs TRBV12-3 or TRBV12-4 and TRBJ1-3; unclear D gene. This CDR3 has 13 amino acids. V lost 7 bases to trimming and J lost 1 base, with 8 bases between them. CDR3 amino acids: CASTPGSGNTIYF. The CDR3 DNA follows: TGTGCCAGCACCCCCGGATCTGGAAACACCATATATTTT.

DNA for the CDR3: TGTGCCCACCTGCCCCCTAGCACAGATACGCAGTATTTT. Translating it yields CAHLPPSTDTQYF. The rearrangement links TRBV7-9 to TRBJ2-3, with D unresolved. V gave up 11 bases and J gave up 0 bases, with 12 bases separating them. Germline V gene data show CDR1 as SEHNR and CDR2 as FQNEAQ (reference sequence). CDR3 size: 13 residues.

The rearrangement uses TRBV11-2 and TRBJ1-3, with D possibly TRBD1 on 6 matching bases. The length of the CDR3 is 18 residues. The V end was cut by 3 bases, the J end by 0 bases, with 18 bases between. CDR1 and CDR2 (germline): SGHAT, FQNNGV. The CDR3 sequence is CASSLWRSRDNSGNTIYF. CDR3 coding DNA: TGTGCCAGCAGCTTGTGGAGGAGTCGGGACAACTCTGGAAACACCATATATTTT.

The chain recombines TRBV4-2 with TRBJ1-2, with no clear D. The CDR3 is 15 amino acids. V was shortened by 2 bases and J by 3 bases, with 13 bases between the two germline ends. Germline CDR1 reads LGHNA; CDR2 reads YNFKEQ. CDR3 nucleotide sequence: TGTGCCAGCAGCCAATCCTTGGGAACCCACTATGGCTACACCTTC. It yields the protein CASSQSLGTHYGYTF.

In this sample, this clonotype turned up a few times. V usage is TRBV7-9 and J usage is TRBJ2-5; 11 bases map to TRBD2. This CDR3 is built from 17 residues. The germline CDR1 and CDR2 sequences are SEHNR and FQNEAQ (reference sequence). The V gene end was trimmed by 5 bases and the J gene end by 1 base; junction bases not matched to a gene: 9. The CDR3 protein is CASSPRLAGKSQETQYF. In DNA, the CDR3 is TGTGCCAGCAGCCCAAGACTAGCGGGGAAATCCCAAGAGACCCAGTACTTC.

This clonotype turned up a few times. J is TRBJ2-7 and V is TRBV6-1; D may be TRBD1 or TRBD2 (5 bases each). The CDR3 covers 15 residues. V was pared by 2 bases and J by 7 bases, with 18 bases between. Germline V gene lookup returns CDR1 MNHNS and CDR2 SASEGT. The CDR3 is CASSEWDGRPLEQYV. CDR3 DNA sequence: TGTGCCAGCAGTGAATGGGACGGTCGGCCCCTAGAGCAGTACGTC.

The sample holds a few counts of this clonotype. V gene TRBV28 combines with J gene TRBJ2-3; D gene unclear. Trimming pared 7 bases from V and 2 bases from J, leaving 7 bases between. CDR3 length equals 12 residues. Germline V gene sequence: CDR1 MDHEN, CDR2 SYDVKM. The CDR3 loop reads CASTRPTDTQYF. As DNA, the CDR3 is TGTGCCAGCACCAGACCCACAGATACGCAGTATTTT.

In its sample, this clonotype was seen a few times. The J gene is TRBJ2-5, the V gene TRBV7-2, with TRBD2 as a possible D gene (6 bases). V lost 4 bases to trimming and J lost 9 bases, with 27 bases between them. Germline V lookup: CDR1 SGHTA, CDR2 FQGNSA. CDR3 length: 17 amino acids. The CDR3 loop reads CASSSPPFGLTQTAQYF. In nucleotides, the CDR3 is TGTGCCAGCAGCTCACCCCCCTTTGGACTAACGCAGACGGCCCAGTACTTC.

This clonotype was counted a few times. As DNA, the CDR3 is TGTGCCACCAGTGGGACTAGCGGGCATGAGCAGTTCTTC. Its protein is CATSGTSGHEQFF. The chain employs TRBV24-1 and TRBJ2-1, with 11 bases lining up with TRBD2. The CDR3 length is 13 residues. In germline, CDR1 is KGHDR, CDR2 SFDVKD. The ends lost 5 bases at V and 8 bases at J; junction bases unmatched: 1.

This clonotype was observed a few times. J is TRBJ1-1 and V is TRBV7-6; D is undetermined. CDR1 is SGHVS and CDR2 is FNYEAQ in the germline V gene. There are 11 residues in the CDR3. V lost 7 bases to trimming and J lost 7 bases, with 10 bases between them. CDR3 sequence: CASNPDGEAFF. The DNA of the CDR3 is TGTGCCAGCAACCCCGACGGTGAAGCTTTCTTT. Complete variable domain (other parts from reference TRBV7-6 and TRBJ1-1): GAGVSQSPRYKVTKRGQDVALRCDPISGHVSLYWYRQALGQGPEFLTYFNYEAQQDKSGLPNDRFSAERPEGSISTLTIQRTEQRDSAMYRCASNPDGEAFFGQGTRLTVV.

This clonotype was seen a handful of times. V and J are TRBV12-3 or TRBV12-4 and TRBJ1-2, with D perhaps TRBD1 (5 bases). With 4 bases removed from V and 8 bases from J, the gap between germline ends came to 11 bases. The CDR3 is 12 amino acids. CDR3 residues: CASSSGLLGYTF. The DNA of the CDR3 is TGTGCCAGCAGTTCAGGGTTATTAGGCTACACCTTC.

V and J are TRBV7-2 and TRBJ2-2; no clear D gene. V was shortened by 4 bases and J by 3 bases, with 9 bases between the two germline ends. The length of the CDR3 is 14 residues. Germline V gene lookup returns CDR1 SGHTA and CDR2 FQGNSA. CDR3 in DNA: TGTGCCAGCAGCTGGGGTGGGGACACCGGGGAGCTGTTTTTT. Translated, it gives CASSWGGDTGELFF.

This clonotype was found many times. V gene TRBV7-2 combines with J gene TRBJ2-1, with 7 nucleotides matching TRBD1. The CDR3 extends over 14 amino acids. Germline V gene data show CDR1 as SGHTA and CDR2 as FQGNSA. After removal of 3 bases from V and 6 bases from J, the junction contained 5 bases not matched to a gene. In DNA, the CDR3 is TGTGCCAGCAGCTTCATGACAGGGCGCAATGAGCAGTTCTTC. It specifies CASSFMTGRNEQFF.

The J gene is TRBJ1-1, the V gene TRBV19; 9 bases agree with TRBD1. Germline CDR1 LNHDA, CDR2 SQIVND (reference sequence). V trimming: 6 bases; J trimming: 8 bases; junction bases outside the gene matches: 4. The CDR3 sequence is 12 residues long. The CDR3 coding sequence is TGTGCCAGTAGGACAGGGGGTGGGGAAGCTTTCTTT. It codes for CASRTGGGEAFF.

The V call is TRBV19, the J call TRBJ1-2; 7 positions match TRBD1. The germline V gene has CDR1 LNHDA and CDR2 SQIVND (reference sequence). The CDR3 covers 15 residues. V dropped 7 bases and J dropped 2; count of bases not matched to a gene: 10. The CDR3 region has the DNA TGTGCCAGTACAGGGAGGACAGGCTTCAACTATGGCTACACCTTC. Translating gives CASTGRTGFNYGYTF.

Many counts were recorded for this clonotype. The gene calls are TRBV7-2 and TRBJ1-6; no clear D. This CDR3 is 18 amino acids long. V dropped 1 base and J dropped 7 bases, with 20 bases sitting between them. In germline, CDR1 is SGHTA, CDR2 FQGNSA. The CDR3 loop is CASSLVGVGRRENSPLHF. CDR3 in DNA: TGTGCCAGCAGCTTAGTCGGGGTAGGACGCCGAGAGAATTCACCCCTCCACTTT.

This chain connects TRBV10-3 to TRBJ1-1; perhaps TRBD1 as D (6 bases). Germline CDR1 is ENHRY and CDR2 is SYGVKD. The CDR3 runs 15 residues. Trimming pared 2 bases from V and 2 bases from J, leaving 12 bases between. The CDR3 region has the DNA TGTGCCATCAGTGAGAGGGCAGGGGCTAACACTGAAGCTTTCTTT. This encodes CAISERAGANTEAFF.

CDR3: CSAGLQRDRLLEQFF. In nucleotides, the CDR3 is TGCAGTGCTGGACTTCAGCGGGATAGACTTCTGGAGCAGTTCTTC. The chain is built from TRBV20-1 and TRBJ2-1; TRBD2 aligns across 7 bases. The V gene end was trimmed by 5 bases and the J gene end by 10 bases; junction bases not matched to a gene: 17. Per germline, CDR1 DFQATT and CDR2 SNEGSKA (reference sequence). This CDR3 comprises 15 residues.

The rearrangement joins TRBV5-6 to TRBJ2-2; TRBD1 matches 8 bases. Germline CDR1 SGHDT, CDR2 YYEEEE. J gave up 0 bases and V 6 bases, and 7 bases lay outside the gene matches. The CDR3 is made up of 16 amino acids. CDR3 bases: TGTGCCAGCAAACTTAAGGACAGGGCGAACACCGGGGAGCTGTTTTTT. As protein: CASKLKDRANTGELFF.

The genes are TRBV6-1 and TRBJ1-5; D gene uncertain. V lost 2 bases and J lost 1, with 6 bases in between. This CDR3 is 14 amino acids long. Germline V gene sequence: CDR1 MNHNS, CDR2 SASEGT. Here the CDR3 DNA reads TGTGCCAGCAGTGAATGGGCGAGCAATCAGCCCCAGCATTTT. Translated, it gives CASSEWASNQPQHF.

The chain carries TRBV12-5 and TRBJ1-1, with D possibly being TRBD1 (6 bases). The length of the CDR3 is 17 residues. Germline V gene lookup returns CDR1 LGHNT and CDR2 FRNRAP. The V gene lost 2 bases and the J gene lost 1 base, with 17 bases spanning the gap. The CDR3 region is CASGLSRRGFRNTEAFF. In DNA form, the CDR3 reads TGTGCTAGTGGTTTGTCCCGGAGGGGGTTTCGGAACACTGAAGCTTTCTTT.

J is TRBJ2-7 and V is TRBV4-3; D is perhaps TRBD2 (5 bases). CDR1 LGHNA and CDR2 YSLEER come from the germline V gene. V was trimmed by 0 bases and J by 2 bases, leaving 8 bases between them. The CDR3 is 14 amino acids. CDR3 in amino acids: CASSQDLATYEQYV. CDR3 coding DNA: TGCGCCAGCAGCCAAGACTTAGCGACCTACGAGCAGTACGTC.

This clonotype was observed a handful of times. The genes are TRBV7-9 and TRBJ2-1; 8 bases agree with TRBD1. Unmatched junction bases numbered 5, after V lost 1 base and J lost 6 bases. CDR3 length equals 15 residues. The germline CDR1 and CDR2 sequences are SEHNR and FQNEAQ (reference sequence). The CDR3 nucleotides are TGTGCCAGCAGCTTAGTTCAGGGGGCGACCAATGAGCAGTTCTTC. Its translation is CASSLVQGATNEQFF. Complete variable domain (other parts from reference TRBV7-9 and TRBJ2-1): DTGVSQNPRHKITKRGQNVTFRCDPISEHNRLYWYRQTLGQGPEFLTYFQNEAQLEKSRLLSDRFSAERPKGSFSTLEIQRTEQGDSAMYLCASSLVQGATNEQFFGPGTRLTVL.

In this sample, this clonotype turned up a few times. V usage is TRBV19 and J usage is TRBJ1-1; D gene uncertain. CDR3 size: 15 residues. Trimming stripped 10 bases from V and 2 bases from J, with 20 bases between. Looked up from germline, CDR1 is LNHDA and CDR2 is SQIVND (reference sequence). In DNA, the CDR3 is TGTGCCACCGAGGGTTGGGAAGGCTTAAACACTGAAGCTTTCTTT. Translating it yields CATEGWEGLNTEAFF.

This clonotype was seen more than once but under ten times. The CDR3 loop reads CASSFGGRHEQYF. DNA for the CDR3: TGTGCCAGCAGTTTCGGGGGAAGACACGAGCAGTACTTC. The V gene is TRBV12-3 or TRBV12-4, the J gene TRBJ2-7; maybe TRBD2 (6 bases). The CDR3 covers 13 residues. Between the trimmed V and J ends, which lost 3 bases and 5 bases, there was a span of 11 bases.